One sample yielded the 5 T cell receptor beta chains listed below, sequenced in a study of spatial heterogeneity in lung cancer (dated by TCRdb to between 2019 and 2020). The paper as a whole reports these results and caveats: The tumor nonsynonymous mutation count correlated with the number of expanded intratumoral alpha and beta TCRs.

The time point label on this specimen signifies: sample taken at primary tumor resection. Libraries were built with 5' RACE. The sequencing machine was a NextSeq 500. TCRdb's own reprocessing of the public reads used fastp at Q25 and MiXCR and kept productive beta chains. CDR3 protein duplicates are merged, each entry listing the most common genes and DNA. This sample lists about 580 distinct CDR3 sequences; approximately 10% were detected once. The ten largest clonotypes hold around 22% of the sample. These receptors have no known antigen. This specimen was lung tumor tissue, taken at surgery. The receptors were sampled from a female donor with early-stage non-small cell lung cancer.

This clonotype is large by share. CDR3 loop: CSAHGPHSYEQYF. CDR3 sequence (DNA): TGCAGTGCTCACGGACCTCACTCCTACGAGCAGTACTTC. This chain uses TRBV20-1 with TRBJ2-7, with D unclear. CDR1 DFQATT and CDR2 SNEGSKA come from the germline V gene (reference sequence). The CDR3 consists of 13 residues. V dropped 5 bases and J dropped 0 bases, with 11 bases sitting between them.

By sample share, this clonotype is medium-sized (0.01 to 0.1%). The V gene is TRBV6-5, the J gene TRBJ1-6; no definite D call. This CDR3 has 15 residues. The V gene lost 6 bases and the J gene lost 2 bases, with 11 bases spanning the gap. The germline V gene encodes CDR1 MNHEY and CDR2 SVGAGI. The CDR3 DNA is TGTGCCAGCAGACGGTCTGGGGCCTATAATTCACCCCTCCACTTT. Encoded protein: CASRRSGAYNSPLHF.

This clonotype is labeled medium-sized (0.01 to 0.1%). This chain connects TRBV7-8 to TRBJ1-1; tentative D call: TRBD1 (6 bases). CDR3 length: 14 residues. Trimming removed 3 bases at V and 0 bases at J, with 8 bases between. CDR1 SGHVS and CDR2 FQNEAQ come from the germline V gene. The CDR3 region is CASSFGQMNTEAFF. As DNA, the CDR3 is TGTGCCAGCAGCTTTGGACAGATGAACACTGAAGCTTTCTTT.

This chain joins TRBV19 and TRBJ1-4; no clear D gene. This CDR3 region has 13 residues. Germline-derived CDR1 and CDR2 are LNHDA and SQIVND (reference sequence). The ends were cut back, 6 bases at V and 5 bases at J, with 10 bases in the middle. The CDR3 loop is CASRTPWNEKLFF. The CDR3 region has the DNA TGTGCCAGTAGGACACCGTGGAATGAAAAACTGTTTTTT. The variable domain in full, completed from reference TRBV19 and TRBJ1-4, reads DGGITQSPKYLFRKEGQNVTLSCEQNLNHDAMYWYRQDPGQGLRLIYYSQIVNDFQKGDIAEGYSVSREKKESFPLTVTSAQKNPTAFYLCASRTPWNEKLFFGSGTQLSVL.

The CDR3 DNA follows: TGCAGCGTCCAGAAGGGGCAGGGTACTGCTAGCGGGAGGAGTACGCAGTATTTT. Its translation is CSVQKGQGTASGRSTQYF. The chain joins TRBV29-1 to TRBJ2-3; 11 bases align to TRBD2. The CDR3 is 18 residues long. CDR1 is SQVTM and CDR2 is ANQGSEA in the germline V gene. Trimming cost V 6 bases and J 8 bases; bases outside gene matches: 22.